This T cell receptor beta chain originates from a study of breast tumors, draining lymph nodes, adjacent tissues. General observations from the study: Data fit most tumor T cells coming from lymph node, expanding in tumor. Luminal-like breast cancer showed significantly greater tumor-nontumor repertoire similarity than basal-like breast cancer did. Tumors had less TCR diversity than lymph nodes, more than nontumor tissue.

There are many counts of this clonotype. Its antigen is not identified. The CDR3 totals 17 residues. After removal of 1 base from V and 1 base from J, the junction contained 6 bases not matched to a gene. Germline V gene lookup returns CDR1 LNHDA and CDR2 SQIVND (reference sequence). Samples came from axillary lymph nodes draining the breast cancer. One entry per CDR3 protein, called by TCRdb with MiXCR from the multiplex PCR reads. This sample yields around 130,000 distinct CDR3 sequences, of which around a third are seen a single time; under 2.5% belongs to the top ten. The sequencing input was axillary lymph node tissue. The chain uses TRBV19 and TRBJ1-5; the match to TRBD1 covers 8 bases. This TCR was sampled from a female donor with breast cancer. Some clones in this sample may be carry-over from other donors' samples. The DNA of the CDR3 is TGTGCCAGTAGTATAGCAAGGCGACAGGGGAGCAATCAGCCCCAGCATTTT. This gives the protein CASSIARRQGSNQPQHF.